The 5 T cell receptor beta chains below come from one sample, sequenced in a study of vaccination and CD4 T cells after COVID-19 (dated by TCRdb to between 2021 and 2023). The sample's treatment or condition label, decoded: approximately nine-day PBMC culture with coronavirus spike peptide pools or control peptides (ViraFEST assay). The method behind the library was PCR. The run used an Illumina iSeq 100. At the Johns Hopkins FTIC core, DNA from the cultured CD4+ T cells underwent TCR sequencing with the Oncomine TCR Beta short-read assay. The raw public data were reprocessed by TCRdb itself: fastp quality trimming at Q25, MiXCR clonotype calling, in-frame beta chains only. Every CDR3 protein is listed once, alongside the most common genes and DNA of its rows. A total of over 15,000 distinct CDR3 sequences appear in this sample, 45% to 65% of them only once. The ten biggest clones cover about 9.4% of the sample.

Their recognized antigens are unknown. Sequenced material: CD4+ T cells from blood, cultured in vitro, taken before SARS-CoV-2 vaccination. These TCRs come from a human donor who had recovered from COVID-19.

The sample holds one count of this clonotype. V and J are TRBV20-1 and TRBJ2-2, with D possibly matching TRBD1 (6 bases). CDR1 and CDR2 from the germline V gene are DFQATT and SNEGSKA (reference sequence). The CDR3 is 15 amino acids. With 1 base removed from V and 6 bases from J, the gap between germline ends came to 15 bases. Here the CDR3 DNA reads TGCAGTGCTAGAGTGGCAGGGGCGCTGGCCGGGGAGCTGTTTTTT. It codes for CSARVAGALAGELFF.

V usage is TRBV27 and J usage is TRBJ2-2; D perhaps matches TRBD1 (6 bases). The CDR3 extends over 14 amino acids. Germline assignment: CDR1 MNHEY and CDR2 SMNVEV (reference sequence). Between the trimmed V and J ends, which lost 4 bases and 5 bases, there was a span of 11 bases. The CDR3 region has the DNA TGTGCCAGCAGTTCTAACAGGGTTACCGGGGAGCTGTTTTTT. Encoded protein: CASSSNRVTGELFF.

Only a few counts were recorded for this clonotype. This sequence joins TRBV15 and TRBJ1-5, with D maybe TRBD1 (5 bases). CDR1 is LNHNV and CDR2 is YYDKDF in the germline V gene (reference sequence). The CDR3 is 15 residues long. Between the trimmed V and J ends, which lost 4 bases and 2 bases, there was a span of 12 bases. CDR3 protein: CATSKVGAGNQPQHF. As DNA, the CDR3 is TGTGCCACCAGCAAAGTCGGGGCAGGCAATCAGCCCCAGCATTTT.

CDR3 amino acids: CSVGARDRNNEQFF. The DNA for the CDR3 is TGCAGTGTAGGGGCACGGGACAGGAACAATGAGCAGTTCTTC. The rearrangement uses TRBV20-1 and TRBJ2-1, with TRBD1 matching over 8 bases. The CDR3 has 14 residues. Germline loops: CDR1 DFQATT, CDR2 SNEGSKA (reference sequence). The ends lost 7 bases at V and 5 bases at J; junction bases unmatched: 10.

This clonotype was detected only a few times. J is TRBJ2-5 and V is TRBV19; perhaps TRBD1 as D (6 bases). CDR1 and CDR2 (germline): LNHDA, SQIVND (reference sequence). Deletions cut 6 bases from V and 5 bases from J, with 10 bases between. The CDR3 consists of 12 residues. Written as DNA, the CDR3 is TGTGCCAGTAGCCCCCAGGGGGAGACCCAGTACTTC. Encoded protein: CASSPQGETQYF.